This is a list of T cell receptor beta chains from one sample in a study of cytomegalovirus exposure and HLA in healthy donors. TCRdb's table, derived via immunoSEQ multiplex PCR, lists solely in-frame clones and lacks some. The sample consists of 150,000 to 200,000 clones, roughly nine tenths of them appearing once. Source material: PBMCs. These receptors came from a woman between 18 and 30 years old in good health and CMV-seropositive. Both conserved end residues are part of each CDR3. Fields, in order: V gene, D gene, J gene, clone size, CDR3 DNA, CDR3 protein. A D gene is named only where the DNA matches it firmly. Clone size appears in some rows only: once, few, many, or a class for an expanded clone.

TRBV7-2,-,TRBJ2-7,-,TGTGCCAGCAGCTTTAGGAGGTCCTCCTACGAGCAGTACTTC,CASSFRRSSYEQYF
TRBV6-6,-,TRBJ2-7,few,TGTGCCAGCAGTTACTCGCTTAGCGACTCCTACGAGCAGTACTTC,CASSYSLSDSYEQYF
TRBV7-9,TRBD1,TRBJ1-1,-,TGTGCCAGCAGCCGGAACCAGGGGGAGAACACTGAAGCTTTCTTT,CASSRNQGENTEAFF
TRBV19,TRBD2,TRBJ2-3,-,TGTGCCAGTAGGGCCGGGAGGGCAGATACGCAGTATTTT,CASRAGRADTQYF
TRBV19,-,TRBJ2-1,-,TGTGCCAGTAGTATAGTTAACGGGATCAATGAGCAGTTCTTC,CASSIVNGINEQFF
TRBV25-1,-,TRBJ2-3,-,TGTGCCAGCAGTGGACTAGCAGATACGCAGTATTTT,CASSGLADTQYF
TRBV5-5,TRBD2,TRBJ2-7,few,TGTGCCAGCAGCTTGGAACTAGCGGGGGCCTACGAGCAGTACTTC,CASSLELAGAYEQYF
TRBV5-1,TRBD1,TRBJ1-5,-,TGCGCCAGCAGCCCTGTTGGACAGGGGGGTCAGCCCCAGCATTTT,CASSPVGQGGQPQHF
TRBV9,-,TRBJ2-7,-,TGTGCCAGCAGCGTAGGCGGGTCCCCCTACGAGCAGTACTTC,CASSVGGSPYEQYF
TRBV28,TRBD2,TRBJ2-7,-,TGTGCCAGCAGCCTTTGGGCGGGAGGGATCTACGAGCAGTACTTC,CASSLWAGGIYEQYF
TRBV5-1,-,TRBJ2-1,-,TGCGCCAGCAGCTATGGTCGAGGGCCCTACAATGAGCAGTTCTTC,CASSYGRGPYNEQFF
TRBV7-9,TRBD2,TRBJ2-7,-,TGTGCCAGCAGCGGAAAAGGGCTAGCGGACTACGAGCAGTACTTC,CASSGKGLADYEQYF
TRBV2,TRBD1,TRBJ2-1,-,TGTGCCAGCAGTGAAGCGCGACAGGGGCAGGAGCAGTTCTTC,CASSEARQGQEQFF
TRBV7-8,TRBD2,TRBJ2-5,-,TGTGCCAGCAGCTTAACCCGCGGGACTAGCGGGAGGTGGGGCCAAGAGACCCAGTACTTC,CASSLTRGTSGRWGQETQYF
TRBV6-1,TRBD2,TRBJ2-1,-,TGTGCCAGCAGTGAACGCCGCGGTCGGGAGGGTGAGCAGTTCTTC,CASSERRGREGEQFF
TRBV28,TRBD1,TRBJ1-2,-,TGTGCCAGCAGTTTGGTAGGGGGCAGAGGCTATGGCTACACCTTC,CASSLVGGRGYGYTF
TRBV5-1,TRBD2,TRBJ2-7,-,TGCGCCAGCAGCCCGCTAGCGGGAGGGCCGGTCGAGCAGTACTTC,CASSPLAGGPVEQYF
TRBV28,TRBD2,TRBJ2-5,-,TGTGCCAGCAGTTCACTAGCGGGGGAATGGGCCCAGTACTTC,CASSSLAGEWAQYF
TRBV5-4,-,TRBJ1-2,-,TGTGCCAGCAGTCTTGACACCTTCTATGGCTACACCTTC,CASSLDTFYGYTF
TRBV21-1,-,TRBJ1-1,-,TGTGCCAGCAGCAAAAATATTTGGACAGAATACATCTTCATGAACACTGAAGCTTTCTTT,CASSKNIWTEYIFMNTEAFF
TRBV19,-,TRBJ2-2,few,TGTGCCAGTAGTACCCTAACAGGGACCGGGGAGCTGTTTTTT,CASSTLTGTGELFF
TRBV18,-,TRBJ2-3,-,TGTGCCAGCTCACCAATACAAGATACGCAGTATTTT,CASSPIQDTQYF
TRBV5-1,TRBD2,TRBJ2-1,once,TGCGCCAGCAGCTTGGGGTCTTGGCGGGAGAGCTCCTACAATGAGCAGTTCTTC,CASSLGSWRESSYNEQFF
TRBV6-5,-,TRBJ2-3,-,TGTGCCAGCAGTGAGGGTAGGACAGATACGCAGTATTTT,CASSEGRTDTQYF
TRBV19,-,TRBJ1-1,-,TGTGCCAGTACCAGGATCCTGACACCGAACACTGAAGCTTTCTTT,CASTRILTPNTEAFF
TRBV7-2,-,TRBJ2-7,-,TGTGCCAGCAGCTTAGGTCTTTCGGGATACGAGCAGTACTTC,CASSLGLSGYEQYF
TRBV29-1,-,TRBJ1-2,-,TGCAGCGTTTATGGTCCGGGAGGCTACACCTTC,CSVYGPGGYTF
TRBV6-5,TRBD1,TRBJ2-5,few,TGTGCCAGCAGCCAATGGGACAGGGGCCAAGAGACCCAGTACTTC,CASSQWDRGQETQYF
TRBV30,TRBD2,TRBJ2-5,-,TGTGCCTTGAGCGGGAGGGCCGAAGAGACCCAGTACTTC,CALSGRAEETQYF
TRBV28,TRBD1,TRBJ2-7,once,TGTGCCAGCATTGAACTCCGGGACAGAACCTACGAGCAGTACTTC,CASIELRDRTYEQYF
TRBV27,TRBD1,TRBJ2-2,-,TGTGCCAGCAGTTTATGGACAGGGACCACCGGGGAGCTGTTTTTT,CASSLWTGTTGELFF
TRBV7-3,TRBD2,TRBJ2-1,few,TGTGCCAGCAGCTTGACTAGCGGGAGTAGGGATGAGCAGTTCTTC,CASSLTSGSRDEQFF
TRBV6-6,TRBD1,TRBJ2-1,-,TGTGCCAGCAGCCCGAGGGGGACAGGGGCCTACAATGAGCAGTTCTTC,CASSPRGTGAYNEQFF
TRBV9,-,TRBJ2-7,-,TGTGCCAGCAGCCCAGACCTACTAGTCGGGGGCGAGCAGTACTTC,CASSPDLLVGGEQYF
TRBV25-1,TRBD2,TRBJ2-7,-,TGTGCCAGCAGTGAATCGGCTAGCGGGAGTATGGTTTACGAGCAGTACTTC,CASSESASGSMVYEQYF
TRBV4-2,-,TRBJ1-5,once,TGTGCCAGCAGCCAGACGAGGAACGATGCGTGGCCCCAGCATTTT,CASSQTRNDAWPQHF
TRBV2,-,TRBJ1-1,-,TGTGCCAGCAGTGAACGGCGCGGGGCGAACACTGAAGCTTTCTTT,CASSERRGANTEAFF
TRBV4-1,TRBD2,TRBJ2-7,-,TGCGCCAGCAGCTACGCCGGGACTAGCGGGAGTTACGAGCAGTACTTC,CASSYAGTSGSYEQYF
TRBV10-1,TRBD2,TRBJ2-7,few,TGCGCCAGCAGTGAAGGACTAGCGGGATCGCAGTACTTC,CASSEGLAGSQYF
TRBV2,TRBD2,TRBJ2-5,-,TGTGCCAGCACGGCTAGCGGATCCACCGGGGAGACCCAGTACTTC,CASTASGSTGETQYF
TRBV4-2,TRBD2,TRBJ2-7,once,TGTGCCAGCAGCCAGTACCTAGCGGGGGATAATTACGAGCAGTACTTC,CASSQYLAGDNYEQYF
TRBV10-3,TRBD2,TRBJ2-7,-,TGTGCCATCAGTGAGTCGTCGAGCGGGAGGGTAACCTACGAGCAGTACTTC,CAISESSSGRVTYEQYF
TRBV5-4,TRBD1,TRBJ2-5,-,TGTGCCAGCAGTTTTGTAGGACAGGGGGCGTACTCGGGATCGGAGACCCAGTACTTC,CASSFVGQGAYSGSETQYF
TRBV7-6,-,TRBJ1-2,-,TGTGCCAGCAGCCCGACAGGTGGGATCGATGGCTACACCTTC,CASSPTGGIDGYTF
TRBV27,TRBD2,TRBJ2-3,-,TGTGCCAGCAGTTCCGCTAGCGGGAGGAGGGCAGATACGCAGTATTTT,CASSSASGRRADTQYF
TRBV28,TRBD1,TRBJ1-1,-,TGTGCCAGCAGTTTAAGGACAGGGGGCACTGAAGCTTTCTTT,CASSLRTGGTEAFF